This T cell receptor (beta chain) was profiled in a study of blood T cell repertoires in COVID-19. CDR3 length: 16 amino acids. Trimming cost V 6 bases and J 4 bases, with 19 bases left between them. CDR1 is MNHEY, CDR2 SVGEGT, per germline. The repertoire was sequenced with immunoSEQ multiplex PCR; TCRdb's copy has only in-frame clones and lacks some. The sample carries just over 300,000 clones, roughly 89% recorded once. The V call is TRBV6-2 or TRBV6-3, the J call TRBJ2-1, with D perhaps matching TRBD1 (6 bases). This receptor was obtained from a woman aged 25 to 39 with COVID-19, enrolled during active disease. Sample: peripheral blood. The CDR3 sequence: CASSRTGTRAYNEQFF. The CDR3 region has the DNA TGTGCCAGCAGCCGCACCGGGACAAGGGCATACAATGAGCAGTTCTTC.